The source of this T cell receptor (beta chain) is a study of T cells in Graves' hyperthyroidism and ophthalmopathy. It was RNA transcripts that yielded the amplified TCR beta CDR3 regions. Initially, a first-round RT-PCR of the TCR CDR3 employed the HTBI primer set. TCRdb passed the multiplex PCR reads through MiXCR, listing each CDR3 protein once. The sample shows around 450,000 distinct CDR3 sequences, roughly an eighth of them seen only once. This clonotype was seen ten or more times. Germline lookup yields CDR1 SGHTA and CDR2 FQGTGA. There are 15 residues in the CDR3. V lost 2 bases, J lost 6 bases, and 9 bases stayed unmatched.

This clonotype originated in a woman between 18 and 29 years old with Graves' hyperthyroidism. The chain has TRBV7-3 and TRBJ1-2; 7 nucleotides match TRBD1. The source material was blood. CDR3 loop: CASSLSQGGFDGYTF. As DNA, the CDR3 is TGTGCCAGCAGCTTATCCCAGGGGGGGTTTGATGGCTACACCTTC.